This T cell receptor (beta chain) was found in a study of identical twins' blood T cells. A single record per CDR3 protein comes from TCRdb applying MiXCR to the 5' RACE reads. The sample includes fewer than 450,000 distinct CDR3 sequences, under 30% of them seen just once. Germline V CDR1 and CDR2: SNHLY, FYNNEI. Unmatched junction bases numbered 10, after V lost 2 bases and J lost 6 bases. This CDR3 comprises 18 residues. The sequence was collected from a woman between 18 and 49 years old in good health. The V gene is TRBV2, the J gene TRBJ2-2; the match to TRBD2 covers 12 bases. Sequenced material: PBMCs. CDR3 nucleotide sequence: TGTGCCAGCAGTGAATATCCTAGCGGGGGGGCCGCTGCCGGGGAGCTGTTTTTT. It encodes CASSEYPSGGAAAGELFF.